The T cell receptor beta chain described here comes from a study of cytomegalovirus exposure and HLA in healthy donors. Both 60 Vbeta primers and 13 Jbeta primers went into the PCR. Study processing details: It was a later analysis that counted tens of millions of unique TCR beta chains, of which about 10 million were shared. The assay was immunoSEQ multiplex PCR, and TCRdb's table has in-frame clones only and misses some. Clonal size and the V and J genes are those of that table, whereas D and trimming came from the DNA. The data show under 200,000 clones, approximately 59% seen once. It was healthy bone marrow donors who served as donors. With regard to this clone: The antigen is undetermined.

CDR1 and CDR2 from the germline V gene are GTSNPN and SVGIG (reference sequence). Trimming at V came to 1 base and at J to 9 bases, leaving 11 bases not matched to a gene. The CDR3 spans 14 residues. Study observations and caveats: Productive rates of about 87% or about 30% were seen for most TCR beta V segments in an earlier analysis.

This chain joins TRBV30 and TRBJ2-7; 8 bases align to TRBD1. The sequencing input was PBMCs. The clonotype originates from a middle-aged man in good health and CMV-seronegative. The CDR3: CAWSAGTGRAGQYF. CDR3 bases: TGTGCCTGGAGTGCCGGGACAGGCCGGGCTGGGCAGTACTTC.